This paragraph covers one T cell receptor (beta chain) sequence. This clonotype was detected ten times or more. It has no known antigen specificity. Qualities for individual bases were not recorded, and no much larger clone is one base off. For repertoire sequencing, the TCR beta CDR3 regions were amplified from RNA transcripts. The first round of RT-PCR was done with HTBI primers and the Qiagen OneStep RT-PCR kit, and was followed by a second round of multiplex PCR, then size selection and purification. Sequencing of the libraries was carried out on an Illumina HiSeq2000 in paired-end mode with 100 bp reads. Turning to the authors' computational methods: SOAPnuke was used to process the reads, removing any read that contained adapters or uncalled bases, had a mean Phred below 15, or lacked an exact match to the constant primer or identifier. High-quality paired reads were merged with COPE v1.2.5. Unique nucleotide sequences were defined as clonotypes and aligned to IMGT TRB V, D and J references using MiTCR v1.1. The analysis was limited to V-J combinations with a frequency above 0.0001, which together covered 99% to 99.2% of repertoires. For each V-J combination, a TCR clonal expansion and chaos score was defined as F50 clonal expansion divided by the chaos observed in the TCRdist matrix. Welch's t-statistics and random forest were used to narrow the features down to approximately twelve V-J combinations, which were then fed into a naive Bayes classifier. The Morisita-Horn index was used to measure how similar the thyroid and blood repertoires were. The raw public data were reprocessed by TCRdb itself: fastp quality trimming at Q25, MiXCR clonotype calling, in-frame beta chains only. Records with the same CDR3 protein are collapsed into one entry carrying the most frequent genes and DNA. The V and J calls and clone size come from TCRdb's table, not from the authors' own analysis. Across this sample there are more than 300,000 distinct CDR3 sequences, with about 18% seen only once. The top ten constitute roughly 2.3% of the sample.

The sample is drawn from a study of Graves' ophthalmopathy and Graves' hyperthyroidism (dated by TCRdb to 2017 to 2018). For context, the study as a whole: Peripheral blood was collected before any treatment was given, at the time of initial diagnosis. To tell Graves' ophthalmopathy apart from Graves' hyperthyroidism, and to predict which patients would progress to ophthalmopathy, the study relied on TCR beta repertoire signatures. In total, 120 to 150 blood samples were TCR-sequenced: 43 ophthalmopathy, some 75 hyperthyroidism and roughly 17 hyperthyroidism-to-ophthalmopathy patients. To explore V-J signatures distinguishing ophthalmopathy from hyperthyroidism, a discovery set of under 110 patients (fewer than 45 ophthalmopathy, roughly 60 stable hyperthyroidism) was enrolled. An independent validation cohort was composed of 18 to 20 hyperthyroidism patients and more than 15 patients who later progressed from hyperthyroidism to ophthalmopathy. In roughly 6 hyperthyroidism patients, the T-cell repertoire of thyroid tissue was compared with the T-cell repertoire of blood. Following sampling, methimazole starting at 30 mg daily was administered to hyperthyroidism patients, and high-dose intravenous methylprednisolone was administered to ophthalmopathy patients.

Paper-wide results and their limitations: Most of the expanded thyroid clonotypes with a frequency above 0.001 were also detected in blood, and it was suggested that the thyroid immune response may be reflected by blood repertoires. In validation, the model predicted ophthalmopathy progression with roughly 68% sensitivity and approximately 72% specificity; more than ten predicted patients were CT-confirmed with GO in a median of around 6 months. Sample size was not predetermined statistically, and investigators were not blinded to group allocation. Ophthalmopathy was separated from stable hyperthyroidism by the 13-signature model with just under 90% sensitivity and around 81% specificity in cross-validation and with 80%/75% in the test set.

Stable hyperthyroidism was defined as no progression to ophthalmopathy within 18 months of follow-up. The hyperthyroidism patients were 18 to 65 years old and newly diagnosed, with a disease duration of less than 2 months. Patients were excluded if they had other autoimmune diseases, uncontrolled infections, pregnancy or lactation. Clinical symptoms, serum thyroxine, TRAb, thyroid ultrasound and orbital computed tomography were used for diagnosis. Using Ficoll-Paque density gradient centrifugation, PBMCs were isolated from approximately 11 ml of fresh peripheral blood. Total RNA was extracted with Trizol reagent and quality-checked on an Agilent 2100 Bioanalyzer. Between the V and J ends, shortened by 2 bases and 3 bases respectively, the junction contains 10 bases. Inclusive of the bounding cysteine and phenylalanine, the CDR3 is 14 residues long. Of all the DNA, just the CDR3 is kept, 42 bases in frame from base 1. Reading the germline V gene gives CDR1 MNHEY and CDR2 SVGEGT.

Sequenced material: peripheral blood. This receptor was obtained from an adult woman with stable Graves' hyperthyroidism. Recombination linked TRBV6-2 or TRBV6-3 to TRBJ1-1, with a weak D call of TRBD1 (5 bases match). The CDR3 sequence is CASSYQGLYTEAFF. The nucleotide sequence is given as TGTGCCAGCAGTTACCAGGGTTTATACACTGAAGCTTTCTTT.